The rows below give T cell receptor beta chains drawn from one sample of a study of control samples from healthy donors and cancer patients. Data came from immunoSEQ multiplex PCR; TCRdb stores just in-frame clones and leaves some out. The sample contains about 35,000 clones, approximately 86% of which appear only once. The sample comprised PBMCs. The receptor set was obtained from a woman aged 40-49 years with lung cancer. Both conserved end residues are part of each CDR3. The D gene is left open where the match is weak. Only part of the rows carry a size: once, few, many, or a class if the clone is expanded.

D	V	J	size	DNA	CDR3
TRBD1	TRBV19	TRBJ1-1	NA	TGTGCCAGTAGTGAGGGGACAGTTTTTGAAGCTTTCTTT	CASSEGTVFEAFF
NA	TRBV28	TRBJ2-5	once	TGTGCCAGCACCCTGCCCGCGGGGGAGACCCAGTACTTC	CASTLPAGETQYF
NA	TRBV2	TRBJ1-4	NA	TGTGCCAGCAGGGGTACAACTAATGAAAAACTGTTTTTT	CASRGTTNEKLFF
NA	TRBV12-3/TRBV12-4	TRBJ1-5	NA	TGTGCCAGCAGTTTGACGGGAGAACAGCCCCAGCATTTT	CASSLTGEQPQHF
TRBD1	TRBV11-1	TRBJ2-3	NA	TGTGCCAGCAGCCCCCCGGGACAGGGGGCGCCTTATACGCAGTATTTT	CASSPPGQGAPYTQYF
NA	TRBV11-3	TRBJ2-1	NA	TGTGCCAGCAGCTTTGTGGGGAGCTCCTACAATGAGCAGTTCTTC	CASSFVGSSYNEQFF
NA	TRBV7-7	TRBJ1-6	NA	TGTGCCAGCAGCTTAAAACCCCCCCCTGAGGGTTCGAATTCACCCCTCCACTTT	CASSLKPPPEGSNSPLHF
NA	TRBV2	TRBJ1-5	once	TGTGCCAGCAGGAGACCGGGCACGCCCCAGCATTTT	CASRRPGTPQHF
NA	TRBV19	TRBJ1-6	NA	TGTGCCAGTACCGCTTTTACGGGACCGAGAAATTCACCCCTCCACTTT	CASTAFTGPRNSPLHF
NA	TRBV7-2	TRBJ1-6	once	TGTGCCAGCAGCTTAATCCTTGACAGGAGCTCCTATAATTCACCCCTCCACTTT	CASSLILDRSSYNSPLHF
NA	TRBV4-3	TRBJ1-1	NA	TGCGCCAGCAGCCAAACCGGGGGCTTCATGAACACTGAAGCTTTCTTT	CASSQTGGFMNTEAFF
TRBD2	TRBV5-1	TRBJ2-1	few	TGCGCCAGCAGTAACCCCGGGGGGTACAATGAGCAGTTCTTC	CASSNPGGYNEQFF
NA	TRBV7-9	TRBJ2-3	NA	TGTGCCAGCAGCTTAATGGGGGCAGGGGATACGCAGTATTTT	CASSLMGAGDTQYF